Shown below are 9 T cell receptor beta chains from a single sample sequenced in a study of shared clonotypes between healthy human individuals. The assay was immunoSEQ multiplex PCR, and TCRdb's table has in-frame clones only and misses some. The table includes 2,500,000 or so clones, 90% to 95% detected once. The specimen was naive CD4+ T cells sorted from blood. Noted subset: CD45RA+ positively selected. The receptors here all came from a man in his late teens or twenties in good health.

A note on this clone: Other DNA sequences in the same sample also yield this CDR3. This rearrangement joins TRBV30 to TRBJ1-5, with a weak D call TRBD1 (5 bases). Trimming removed 2 bases from V and 6 bases from J, with 14 bases in between. Germline loops: CDR1 GTSNPN, CDR2 SVGIG (reference sequence). The CDR3 runs 14 residues. As DNA, the CDR3 is TGTGCCTGGAGTAAGGCAGGGAAGGGTCAGCCCCAGCATTTT. This translates into CAWSKAGKGQPQHF. Supplemented by reference TRBV30 and TRBJ1-5, the full variable domain reads SQTIHQWPATLVQPVGSPLSLECTVEGTSNPNLYWYRQAAGRGLQLLFYSVGIGQISSEVPQNLSASRPQDRQFILSSKKLLLSDSGFYLCAWSKAGKGQPQHFGDGTRLSIL.

This clone was seen a single time. The chain joins TRBV5-4 to TRBJ1-1, with D perhaps TRBD1 (5 bases). Trimming left V 0 bases short and J 3 bases short, with 9 bases between. CDR1 is SGHNT, CDR2 YYREEE, per germline (reference sequence). This CDR3 comprises 14 residues. CDR3 in DNA: TGTGCCAGCAGCTTGGACAGGTGGGACACTGAAGCTTTCTTT. Translated, it gives CASSLDRWDTEAFF.

The genes are TRBV11-3 and TRBJ2-7; D gene uncertain. This CDR3 has 13 amino acids. Germline V gives CDR1 SGHNT, CDR2 YENEEA. Trimming cost V 4 bases and J 2 bases, with 9 bases left between them. CDR3 DNA: TGTGCCAGCAGCTCGGACGGTCCCTACGAGCAGTACTTC. Translation: CASSSDGPYEQYF.

The chain recombines TRBV4-1 with TRBJ2-7, with no clear D. The CDR3 is 13 residues long. The V and J ends lost 5 bases and 6 bases respectively, with 14 bases between them. The V gene's germline CDR1 is MGHRA and CDR2 YSYEKL. The CDR3, as DNA: TGCGCCAGCAGCAGCCTAGGCATTACCGAGCAGTACTTC. Its protein is CASSSLGITEQYF.

The chain couples TRBV4-1 to TRBJ2-6, with D hard to call. V dropped 0 bases and J dropped 4 bases, with 10 bases sitting between them. The CDR3 has 16 amino acids. Germline V CDR1 and CDR2: MGHRA, YSYEKL. In nucleotides, the CDR3 is TGCGCCAGCAGCCAAGAGACGTTGCTGGGGGCCAACGTCCTGACTTTC. This codes for CASSQETLLGANVLTF.

This chain uses TRBV9 with TRBJ2-5; the match to TRBD2 covers 9 bases. The junction had 6 bases not matched to a gene; V was cut back by 1 base and J by 5 bases. The CDR3 spans 15 residues. CDR1 and CDR2 from the germline V gene are SGDLS and YYNGEE. CDR3: CASSVTSGLGETQYF. Here the CDR3 DNA reads TGTGCCAGCAGCGTAACTAGCGGGCTGGGGGAGACCCAGTACTTC.

This clone has a single count. The V and J genes are TRBV18 and TRBJ2-5; D not certain. The CDR3 sequence is 13 residues long. CDR1 KGHSH and CDR2 LQKENI come from the germline V gene. V was cut by 3 bases and J by 3 bases, with 8 bases left in between. CDR3: CASSPKNEETQYF. In DNA form, the CDR3 reads TGTGCCAGCTCACCTAAGAATGAAGAGACCCAGTACTTC.

In the case of this clone: This same CDR3 is encoded by further DNA sequences in the sample. The rearrangement joins TRBV28 to TRBJ1-2, with D maybe TRBD1 (6 bases). In germline, CDR1 is MDHEN, CDR2 SYDVKM. Between the trimmed V and J ends, which lost 2 bases and 1 base, there was a span of 11 bases. The CDR3 is 15 amino acids. The CDR3 is CASSLGGAGNYGYTF. CDR3 nucleotide sequence: TGTGCCAGCAGTTTAGGGGGGGCTGGTAACTATGGCTACACCTTC.

The chain recombines TRBV7-9 with TRBJ1-6; D gene unclear. Germline loops: CDR1 SEHNR, CDR2 FQNEAQ (reference sequence). V was cut by 5 bases and J by 8 bases, with 28 bases left in between. The CDR3 totals 19 residues. CDR3 sequence: CASSLGRGARFQEYSPLHF. In DNA, the CDR3 is TGTGCCAGCAGCCTTGGTAGAGGCGCCCGCTTTCAAGAATATTCACCCCTCCACTTT. Full variable domain (rest looked up from reference TRBV7-9 and TRBJ1-6): DTGVSQNPRHKITKRGQNVTFRCDPISEHNRLYWYRQTLGQGPEFLTYFQNEAQLEKSRLLSDRFSAERPKGSFSTLEIQRTEQGDSAMYLCASSLGRGARFQEYSPLHFGNGTRLTVT.